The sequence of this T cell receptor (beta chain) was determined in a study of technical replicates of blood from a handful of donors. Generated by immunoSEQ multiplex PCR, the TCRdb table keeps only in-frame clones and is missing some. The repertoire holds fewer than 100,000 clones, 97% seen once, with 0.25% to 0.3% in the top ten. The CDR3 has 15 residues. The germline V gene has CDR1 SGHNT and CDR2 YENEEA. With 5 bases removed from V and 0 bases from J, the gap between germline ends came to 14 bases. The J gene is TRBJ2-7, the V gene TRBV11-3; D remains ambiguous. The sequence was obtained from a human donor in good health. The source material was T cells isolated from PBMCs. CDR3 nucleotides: TGTGCCAGCAGCCTACAGCCATCGAGCTCCTACGAGCAGTACTTC. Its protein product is CASSLQPSSSYEQYF.